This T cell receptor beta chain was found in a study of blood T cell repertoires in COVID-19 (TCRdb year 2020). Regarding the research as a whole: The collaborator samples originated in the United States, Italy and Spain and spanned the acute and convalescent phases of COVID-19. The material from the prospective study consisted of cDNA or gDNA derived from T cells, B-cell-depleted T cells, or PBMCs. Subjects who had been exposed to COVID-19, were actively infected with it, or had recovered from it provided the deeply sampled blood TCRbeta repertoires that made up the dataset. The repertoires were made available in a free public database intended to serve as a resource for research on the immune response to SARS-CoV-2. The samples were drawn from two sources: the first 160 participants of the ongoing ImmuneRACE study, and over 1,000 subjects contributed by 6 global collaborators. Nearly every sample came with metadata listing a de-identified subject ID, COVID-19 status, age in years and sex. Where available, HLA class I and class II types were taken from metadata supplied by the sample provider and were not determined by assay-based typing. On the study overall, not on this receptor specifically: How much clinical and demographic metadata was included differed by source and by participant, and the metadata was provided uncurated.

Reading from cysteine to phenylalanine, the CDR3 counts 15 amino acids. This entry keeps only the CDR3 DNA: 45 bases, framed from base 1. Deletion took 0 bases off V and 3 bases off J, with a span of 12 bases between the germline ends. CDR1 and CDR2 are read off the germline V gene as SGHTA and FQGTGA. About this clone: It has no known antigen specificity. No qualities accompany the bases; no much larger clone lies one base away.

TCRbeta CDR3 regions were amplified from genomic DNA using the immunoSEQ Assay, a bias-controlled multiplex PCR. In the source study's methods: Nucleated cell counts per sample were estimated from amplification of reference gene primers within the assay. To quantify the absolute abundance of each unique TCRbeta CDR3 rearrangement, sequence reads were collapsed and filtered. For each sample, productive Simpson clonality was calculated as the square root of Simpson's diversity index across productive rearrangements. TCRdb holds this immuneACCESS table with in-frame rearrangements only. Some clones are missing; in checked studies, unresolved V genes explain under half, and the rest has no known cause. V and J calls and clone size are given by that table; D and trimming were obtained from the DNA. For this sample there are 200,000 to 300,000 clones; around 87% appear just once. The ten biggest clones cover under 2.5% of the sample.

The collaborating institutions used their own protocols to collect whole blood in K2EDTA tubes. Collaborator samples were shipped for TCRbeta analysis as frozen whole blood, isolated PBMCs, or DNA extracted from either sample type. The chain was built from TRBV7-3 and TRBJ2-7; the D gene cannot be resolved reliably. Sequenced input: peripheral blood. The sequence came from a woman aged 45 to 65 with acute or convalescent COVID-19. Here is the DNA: TGTGCCAGCAGCTTAACTGCGGTAACTGGCTACGAGCAGTACTTC. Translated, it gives CASSLTAVTGYEQYF.